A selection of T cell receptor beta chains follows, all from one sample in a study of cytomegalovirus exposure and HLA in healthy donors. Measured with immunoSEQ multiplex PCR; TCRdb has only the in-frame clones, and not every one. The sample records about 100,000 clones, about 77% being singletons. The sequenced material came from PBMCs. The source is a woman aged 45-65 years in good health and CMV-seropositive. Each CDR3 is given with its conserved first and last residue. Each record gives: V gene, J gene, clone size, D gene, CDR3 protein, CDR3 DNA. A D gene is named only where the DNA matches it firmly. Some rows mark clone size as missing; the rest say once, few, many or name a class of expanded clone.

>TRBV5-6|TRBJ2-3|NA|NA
CASSGGGPSTDTQYF
TGTGCCAGCAGCGGCGGAGGTCCTAGCACAGATACGCAGTATTTT
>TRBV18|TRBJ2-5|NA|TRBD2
CASSPLSGSGETQYF
TGTGCCAGCTCACCCCTTAGCGGGAGCGGGGAGACCCAGTACTTC
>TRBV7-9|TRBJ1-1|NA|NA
CASSLWYRGAFF
TGTGCCAGCAGCCTATGGTACCGGGGAGCTTTCTTT
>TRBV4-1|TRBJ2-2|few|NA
CASSQPQQLGSGELFF
TGCGCCAGCAGCCAACCTCAACAGCTCGGCTCCGGGGAGCTGTTTTTT
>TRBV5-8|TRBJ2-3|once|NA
CASSFRGSTDTQYF
TGTGCCAGCAGCTTCCGGGGTTCCACAGATACGCAGTATTTT
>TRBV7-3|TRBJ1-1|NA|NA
CASSSGMNTEAFF
TGTGCCAGCAGTTCGGGAATGAACACTGAAGCTTTCTTT
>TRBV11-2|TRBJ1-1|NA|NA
CASSLEAGAFTEAFF
TGTGCCAGCAGCTTAGAGGCAGGGGCTTTCACTGAAGCTTTCTTT
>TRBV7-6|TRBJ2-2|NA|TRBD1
CASSSATGRRTGELFF
TGTGCCAGCAGCTCCGCGACAGGGAGAAGGACCGGGGAGCTGTTTTTT
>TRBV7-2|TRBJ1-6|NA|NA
CASSPRQSYNSPLHF
TGTGCCAGCAGCCCGCGACAGTCTTATAATTCACCCCTCCACTTT
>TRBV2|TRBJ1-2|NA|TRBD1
CASSLAGGIYGYTF
TGTGCCAGCAGCTTAGCAGGGGGCATCTATGGCTACACCTTC
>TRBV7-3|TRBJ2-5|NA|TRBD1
CASSLQGVGETQYF
TGTGCCAGCAGCTTGCAGGGGGTTGGGGAGACCCAGTACTTC
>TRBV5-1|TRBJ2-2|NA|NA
CASSLAGANTGELFF
TGCGCCAGCAGCTTAGCAGGGGCGAACACCGGGGAGCTGTTTTTT
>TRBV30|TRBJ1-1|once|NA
CAWRRNTEAFF
TGTGCCTGGAGGAGGAACACTGAAGCTTTCTTT
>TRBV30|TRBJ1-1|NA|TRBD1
CACRKDRGPGTEAFF
TGTGCCTGTCGAAAGGACAGGGGGCCCGGCACTGAAGCTTTCTTT
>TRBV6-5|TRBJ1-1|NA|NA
CASRRGTFAFF
TGTGCCAGTAGGCGGGGGACATTCGCTTTCTTT
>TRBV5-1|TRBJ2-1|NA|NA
CASSGRSRQHSYNEQFF
TGCGCCAGCAGCGGGCGAAGTCGACAGCACTCCTACAATGAGCAGTTCTTC
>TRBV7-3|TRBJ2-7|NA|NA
CASSAGRENEQYF
TGTGCCAGCAGTGCGGGACGTGAGAACGAGCAGTACTTC
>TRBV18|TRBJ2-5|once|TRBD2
CASSPAGGRMGQETQYF
TGTGCCAGCTCACCGGCGGGGGGCAGAATGGGTCAAGAGACCCAGTACTTC
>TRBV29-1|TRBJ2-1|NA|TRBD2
CSVFRGGWDEQFF
TGCAGCGTTTTCCGGGGGGGGTGGGATGAGCAGTTCTTC
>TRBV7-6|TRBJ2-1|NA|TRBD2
CASTLRLAGNEQFF
TGTGCCAGCACCCTTAGACTAGCGGGAAATGAGCAGTTCTTC
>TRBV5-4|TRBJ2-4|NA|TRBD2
CASSGGLAGAANIQYF
TGTGCCAGCAGCGGCGGACTAGCGGGAGCCGCGAACATTCAGTACTTC
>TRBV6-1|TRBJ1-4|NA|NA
CASSDFEGSGEKLFF
TGTGCTAGCAGTGATTTTGAAGGGTCGGGGGAAAAACTGTTTTTT
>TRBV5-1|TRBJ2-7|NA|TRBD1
CASRLSTGAYEQYF
TGCGCCAGCAGGTTATCGACAGGGGCCTACGAGCAGTACTTC
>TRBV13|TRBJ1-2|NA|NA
CASSLGQVVGGRADGYTF
TGTGCCAGCAGCTTAGGCCAGGTCGTGGGGGGGCGCGCGGATGGCTACACCTTC
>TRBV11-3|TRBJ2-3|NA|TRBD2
CASSLRKRGTADTQYF
TGTGCCAGCAGCTTACGGAAGCGGGGGACCGCGGATACGCAGTATTTT
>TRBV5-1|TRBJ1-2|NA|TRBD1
CASSLSGRDRLNYGYTF
TGCGCCAGCAGCTTGTCCGGCCGGGACAGGCTTAACTATGGCTACACCTTC
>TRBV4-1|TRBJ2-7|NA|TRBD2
CASSPGLARGREQYF
TGCGCCAGCAGCCCCGGACTAGCAAGGGGACGCGAGCAGTACTTC
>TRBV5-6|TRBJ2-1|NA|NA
CASSLLSGEHNEQFF
TGTGCCAGCAGCTTGTTGAGCGGAGAACACAATGAGCAGTTCTTC
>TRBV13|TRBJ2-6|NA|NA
CASSPGSGANVLTF
TGTGCCAGCAGCCCCGGCTCTGGGGCCAACGTCCTGACTTTC
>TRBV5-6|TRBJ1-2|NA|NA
CASSLAVMGSYGYTF
TGTGCCAGCAGCTTGGCCGTTATGGGGAGCTATGGCTACACCTTC
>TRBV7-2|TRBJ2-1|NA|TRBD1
CASISRDRGINEQFF
TGTGCCAGCATTTCTAGGGACAGGGGCATCAATGAGCAGTTCTTC
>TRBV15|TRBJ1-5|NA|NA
CATSRDGGSNQPQHF
TGTGCCACCAGCAGAGATGGCGGCAGCAATCAGCCCCAGCATTTT
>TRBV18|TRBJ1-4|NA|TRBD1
CASSRQGPSEKLFF
TGTGCCAGCTCAAGACAGGGTCCCTCTGAAAAACTGTTTTTT
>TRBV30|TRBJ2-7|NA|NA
CAWSAKGGISYEQYF
TGTGCCTGGAGTGCCAAAGGCGGCATCTCCTACGAGCAGTACTTC
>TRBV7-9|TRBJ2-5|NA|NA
CASSWDSGLQETQYF
TGTGCCAGCAGCTGGGACTCGGGACTTCAGGAGACCCAGTACTTC
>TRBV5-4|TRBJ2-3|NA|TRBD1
CASSLGQGFTDTQYF
TGTGCCAGCAGCTTAGGACAGGGATTCACAGATACGCAGTATTTT
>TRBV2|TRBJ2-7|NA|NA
CASSERVTYEQYF
TGTGCCAGCAGTGAGAGAGTAACCTACGAGCAGTACTTC
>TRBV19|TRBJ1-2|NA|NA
CASSTKDRPSYGYTF
TGTGCCAGTAGTACCAAAGACAGACCCAGCTATGGCTACACCTTC
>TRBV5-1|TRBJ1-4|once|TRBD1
CASSLDRGRMFF
TGCGCCAGCAGCTTGGATAGGGGGCGAATGTTTTTT
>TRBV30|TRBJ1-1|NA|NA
CANRLNTEAFF
TGTGCTAACAGATTGAACACTGAAGCTTTCTTT
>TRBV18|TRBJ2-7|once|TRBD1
CASSPGQVYEQYF
TGTGCCAGCTCACCGGGACAGGTATACGAGCAGTACTTC
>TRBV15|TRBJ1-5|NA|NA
CATKNREGDQPQHF
TGTGCCACCAAGAACCGGGAGGGCGATCAGCCCCAGCATTTT
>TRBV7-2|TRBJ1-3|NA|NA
CASSLASHSGNTIYF
TGTGCCAGCAGCTTAGCTTCCCACTCTGGAAACACCATATATTTT